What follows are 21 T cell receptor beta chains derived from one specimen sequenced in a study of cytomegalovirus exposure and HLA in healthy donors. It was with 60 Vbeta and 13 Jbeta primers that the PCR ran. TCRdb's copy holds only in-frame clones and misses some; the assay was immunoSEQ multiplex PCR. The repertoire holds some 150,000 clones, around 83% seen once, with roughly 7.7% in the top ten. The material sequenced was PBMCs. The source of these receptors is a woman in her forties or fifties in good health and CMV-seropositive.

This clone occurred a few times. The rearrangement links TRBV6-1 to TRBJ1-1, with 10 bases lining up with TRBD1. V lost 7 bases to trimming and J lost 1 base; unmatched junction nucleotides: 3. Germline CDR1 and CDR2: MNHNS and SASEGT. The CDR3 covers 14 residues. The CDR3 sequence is CASTRDRGNTEAFF. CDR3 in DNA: TGTGCCAGCACCCGGGACAGGGGGAACACTGAAGCTTTCTTT.

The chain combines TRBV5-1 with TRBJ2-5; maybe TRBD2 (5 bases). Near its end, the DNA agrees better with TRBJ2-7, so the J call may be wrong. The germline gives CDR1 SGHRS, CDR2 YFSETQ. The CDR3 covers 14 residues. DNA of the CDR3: TGCGCCAGCAGCTTAGCGGCGGAGACCTACGAGCAGTACTTC. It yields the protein CASSLAAETYEQYF.

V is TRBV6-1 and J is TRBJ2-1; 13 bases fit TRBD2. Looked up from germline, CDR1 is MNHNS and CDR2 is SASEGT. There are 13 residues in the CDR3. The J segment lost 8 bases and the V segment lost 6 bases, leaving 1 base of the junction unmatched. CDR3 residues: CASRLAGGHEQFF. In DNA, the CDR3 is TGTGCCAGCAGACTAGCGGGGGGGCATGAGCAGTTCTTC.

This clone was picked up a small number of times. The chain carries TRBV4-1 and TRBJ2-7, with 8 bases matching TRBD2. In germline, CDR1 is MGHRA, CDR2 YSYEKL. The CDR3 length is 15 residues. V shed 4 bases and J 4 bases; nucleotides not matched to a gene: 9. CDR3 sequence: CASSLGAGEIYEQYF. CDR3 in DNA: TGCGCCAGCAGCCTCGGAGCGGGAGAAATATACGAGCAGTACTTC.

CDR3 amino acids: CASSSGDQETQYF. CDR3 in DNA: TGTGCCAGCAGCTCCGGGGACCAAGAGACCCAGTACTTC. J is TRBJ2-5 and V is TRBV7-8; tentative D call: TRBD2 (5 bases). Per germline, CDR1 SGHVS and CDR2 FQNEAQ. Between the trimmed V and J ends, which lost 4 bases and 0 bases, there was a span of 6 bases. The CDR3 extends over 13 amino acids.

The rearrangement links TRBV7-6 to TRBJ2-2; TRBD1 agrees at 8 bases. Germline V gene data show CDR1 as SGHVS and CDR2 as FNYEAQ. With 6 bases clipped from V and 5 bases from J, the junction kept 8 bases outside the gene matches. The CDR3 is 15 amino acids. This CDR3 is CASRIVGDRTGELFF. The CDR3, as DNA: TGTGCCAGCAGAATAGTAGGGGACAGGACCGGGGAGCTGTTTTTT. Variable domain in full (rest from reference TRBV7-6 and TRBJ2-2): GAGVSQSPRYKVTKRGQDVALRCDPISGHVSLYWYRQALGQGPEFLTYFNYEAQQDKSGLPNDRFSAERPEGSISTLTIQRTEQRDSAMYRCASRIVGDRTGELFFGEGSRLTVL.

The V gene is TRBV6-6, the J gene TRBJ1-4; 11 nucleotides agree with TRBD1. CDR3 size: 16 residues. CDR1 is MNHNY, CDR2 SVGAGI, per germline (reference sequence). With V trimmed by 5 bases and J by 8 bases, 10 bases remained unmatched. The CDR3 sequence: CASSSPWTGGEEKLFF. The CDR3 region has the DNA TGTGCCAGCAGTAGCCCCTGGACAGGGGGCGAGGAAAAACTGTTTTTT.

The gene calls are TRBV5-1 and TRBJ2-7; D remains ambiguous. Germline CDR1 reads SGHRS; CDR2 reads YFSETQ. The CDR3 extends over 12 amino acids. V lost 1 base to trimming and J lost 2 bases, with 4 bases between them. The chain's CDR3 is CASSLRAYEQYF. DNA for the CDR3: TGCGCCAGCAGCTTGAGAGCCTACGAGCAGTACTTC. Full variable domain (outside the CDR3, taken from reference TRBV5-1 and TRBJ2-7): KAGVTQTPRYLIKTRGQQVTLSCSPISGHRSVSWYQQTPGQGLQFLFEYFSETQRNKGNFPGRFSGRQFSNSRSEMNVSTLELGDSALYLCASSLRAYEQYFGPGTRLTVT.

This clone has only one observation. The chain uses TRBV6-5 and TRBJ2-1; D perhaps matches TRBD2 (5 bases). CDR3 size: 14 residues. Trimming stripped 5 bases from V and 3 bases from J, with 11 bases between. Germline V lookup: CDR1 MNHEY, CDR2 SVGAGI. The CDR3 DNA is TGTGCCAGCAGTACCCCTCGGGACTACAATGAGCAGTTCTTC. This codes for CASSTPRDYNEQFF.

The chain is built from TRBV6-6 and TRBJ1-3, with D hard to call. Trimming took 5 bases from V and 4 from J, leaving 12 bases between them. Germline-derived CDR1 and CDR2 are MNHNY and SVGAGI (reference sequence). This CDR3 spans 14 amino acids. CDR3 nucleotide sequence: TGTGCCAGCAGTCTCACTTCATTGGGAAACACCATATATTTT. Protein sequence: CASSLTSLGNTIYF.

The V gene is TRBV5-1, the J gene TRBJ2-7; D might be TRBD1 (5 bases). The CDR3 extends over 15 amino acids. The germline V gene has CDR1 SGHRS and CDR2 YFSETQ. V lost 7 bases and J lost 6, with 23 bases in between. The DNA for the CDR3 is TGCGCCAGCTCAGATTTTGACAGAAACTCCCTCGAGCAGTACTTC. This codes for CASSDFDRNSLEQYF.

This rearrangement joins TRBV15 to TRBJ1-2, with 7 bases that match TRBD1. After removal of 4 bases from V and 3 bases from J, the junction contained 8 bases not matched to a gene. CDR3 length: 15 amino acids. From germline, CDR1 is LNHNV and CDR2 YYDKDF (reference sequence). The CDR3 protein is CATSTPDRTDYGYTF. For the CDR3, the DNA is TGTGCCACCAGCACCCCGGACAGGACCGACTATGGCTACACCTTC.

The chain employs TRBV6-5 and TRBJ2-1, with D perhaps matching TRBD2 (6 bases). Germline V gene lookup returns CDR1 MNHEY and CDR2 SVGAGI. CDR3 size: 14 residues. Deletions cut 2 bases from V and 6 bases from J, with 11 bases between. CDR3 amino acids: CASSYRRGTNEQFF. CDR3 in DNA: TGTGCCAGCAGTTACAGGCGGGGCACCAATGAGCAGTTCTTC.

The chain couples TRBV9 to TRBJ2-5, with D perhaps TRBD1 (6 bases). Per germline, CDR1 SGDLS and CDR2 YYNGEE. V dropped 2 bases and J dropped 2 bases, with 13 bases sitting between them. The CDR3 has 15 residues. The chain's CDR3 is CASSVSGDTQETQYF. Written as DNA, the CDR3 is TGTGCCAGCAGCGTCTCCGGGGACACTCAAGAGACCCAGTACTTC.

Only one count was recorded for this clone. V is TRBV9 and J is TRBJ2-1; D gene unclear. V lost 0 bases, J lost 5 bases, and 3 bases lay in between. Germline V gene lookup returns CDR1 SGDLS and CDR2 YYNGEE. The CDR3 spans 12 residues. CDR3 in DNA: TGTGCCAGCAGCGTAGGGCACAATGAGCAGTTCTTC. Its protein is CASSVGHNEQFF.

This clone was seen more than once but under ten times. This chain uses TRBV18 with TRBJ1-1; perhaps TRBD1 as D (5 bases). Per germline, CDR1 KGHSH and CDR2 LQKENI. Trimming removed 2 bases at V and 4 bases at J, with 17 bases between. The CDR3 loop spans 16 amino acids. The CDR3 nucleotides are TGTGCCAGCTCACCAGTTTCAGGCCCGGGGGGCACTGAAGCTTTCTTT. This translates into CASSPVSGPGGTEAFF.

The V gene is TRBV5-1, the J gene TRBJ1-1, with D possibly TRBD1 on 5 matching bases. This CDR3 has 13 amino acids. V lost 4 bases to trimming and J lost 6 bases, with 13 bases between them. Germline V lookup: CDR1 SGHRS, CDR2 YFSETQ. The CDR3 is CASSPGQGSEAFF. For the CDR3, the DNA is TGCGCCAGCAGCCCCGGACAAGGGTCTGAAGCTTTCTTT.

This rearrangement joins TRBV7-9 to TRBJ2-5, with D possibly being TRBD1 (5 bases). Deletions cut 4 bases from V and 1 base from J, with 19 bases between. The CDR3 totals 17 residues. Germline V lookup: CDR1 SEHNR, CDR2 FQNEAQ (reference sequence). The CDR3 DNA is TGTGCCAGCAGCTCCCCCCCACGACAGCGAACCCAAGAGACCCAGTACTTC. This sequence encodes CASSSPPRQRTQETQYF.

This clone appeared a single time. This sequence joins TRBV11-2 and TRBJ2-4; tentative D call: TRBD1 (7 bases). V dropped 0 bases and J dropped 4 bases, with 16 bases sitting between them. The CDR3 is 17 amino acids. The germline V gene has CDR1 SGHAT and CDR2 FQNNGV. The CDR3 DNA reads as TGTGCCAGCAGCTTAGAGGGGCGGGCAGGGGGGAAAAACATTCAGTACTTC. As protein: CASSLEGRAGGKNIQYF.

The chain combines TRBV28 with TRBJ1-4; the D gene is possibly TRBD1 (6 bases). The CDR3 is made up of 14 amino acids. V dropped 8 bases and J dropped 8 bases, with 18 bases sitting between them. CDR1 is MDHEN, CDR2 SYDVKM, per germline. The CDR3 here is CASGPNRDGEKLFF. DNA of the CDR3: TGTGCCAGCGGCCCAAACAGGGATGGCGAAAAACTGTTTTTT.

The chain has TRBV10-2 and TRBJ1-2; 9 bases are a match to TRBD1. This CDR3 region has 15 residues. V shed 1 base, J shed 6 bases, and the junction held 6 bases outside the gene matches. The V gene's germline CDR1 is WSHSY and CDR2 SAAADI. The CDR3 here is CASSEFYRGPNGYTF. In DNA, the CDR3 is TGCGCCAGCAGTGAGTTCTACAGGGGGCCCAATGGCTACACCTTC.